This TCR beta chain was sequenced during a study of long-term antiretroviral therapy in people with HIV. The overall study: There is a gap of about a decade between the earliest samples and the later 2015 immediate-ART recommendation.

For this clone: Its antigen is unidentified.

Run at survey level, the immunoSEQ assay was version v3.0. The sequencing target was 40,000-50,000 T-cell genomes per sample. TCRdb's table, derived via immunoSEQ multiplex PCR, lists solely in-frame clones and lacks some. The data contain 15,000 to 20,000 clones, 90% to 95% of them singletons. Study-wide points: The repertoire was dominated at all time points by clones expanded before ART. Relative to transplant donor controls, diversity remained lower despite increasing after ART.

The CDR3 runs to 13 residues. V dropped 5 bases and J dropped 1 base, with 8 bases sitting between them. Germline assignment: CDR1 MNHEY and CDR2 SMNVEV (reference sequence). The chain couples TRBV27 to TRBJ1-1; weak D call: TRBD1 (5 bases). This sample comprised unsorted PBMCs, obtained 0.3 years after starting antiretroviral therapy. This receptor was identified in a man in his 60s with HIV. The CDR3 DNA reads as TGTGCCAGCAGTGCAAGGGGGAACACTGAAGCTTTCTTT. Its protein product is CASSARGNTEAFF.